Below, one TCR beta chain is given with its context. The data originate from a study of blood T cell repertoires in COVID-19. As for the study in general: The United States, Italy and Spain supplied acute and convalescent COVID-19 samples.

Original methodology: Amplifying reference gene primers gave estimates of nucleated cell counts. Data came from immunoSEQ multiplex PCR; TCRdb stores just in-frame clones and leaves some out. D and trimming were read from the DNA, whereas the V and J calls and clone size are those reported in that table. The table records nearly 60,000 clones, around 91% of them present only once. This receptor was taken from a man aged 55 to 70 with active COVID-19. The sample taken for sequencing was peripheral blood.

In nucleotides, the CDR3 is TGCGCCAGCAGTCCCGGGAGTTACGTCTCCTACGAGCAGTACTTC. The encoded protein is CASSPGSYVSYEQYF. The chain has TRBV5-1 and TRBJ2-7; weak D call: TRBD2 (6 bases). There are 15 residues in the CDR3. Germline loops: CDR1 SGHRS, CDR2 YFSETQ. Trimming stripped 5 bases from V and 0 bases from J, with 15 bases between.